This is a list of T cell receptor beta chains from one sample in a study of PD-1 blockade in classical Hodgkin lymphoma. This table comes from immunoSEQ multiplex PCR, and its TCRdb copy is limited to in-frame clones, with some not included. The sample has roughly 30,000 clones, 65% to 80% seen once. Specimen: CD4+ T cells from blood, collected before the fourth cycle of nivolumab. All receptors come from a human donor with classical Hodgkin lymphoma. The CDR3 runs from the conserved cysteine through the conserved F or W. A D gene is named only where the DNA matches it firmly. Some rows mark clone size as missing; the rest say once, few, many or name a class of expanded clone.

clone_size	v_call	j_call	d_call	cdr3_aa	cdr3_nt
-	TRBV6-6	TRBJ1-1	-	CASSYSPYTDAFF	TGTGCCAGCAGTTACTCCCCGTACACTGATGCTTTCTTT
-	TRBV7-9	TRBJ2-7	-	CASSPWGFSYEQYF	TGTGCCAGCAGCCCCTGGGGTTTTTCCTACGAGCAGTACTTC
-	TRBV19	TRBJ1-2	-	CASRAGFYGYTF	TGTGCCAGTAGGGCAGGGTTTTATGGCTACACCTTC
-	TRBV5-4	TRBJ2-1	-	CASSLGTNTADEQFF	TGTGCCAGCAGCTTGGGCACCAACACCGCCGATGAGCAGTTCTTC
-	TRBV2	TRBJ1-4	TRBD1	CASHRDSEKLFF	TGTGCCAGCCACCGGGACAGTGAAAAACTGTTTTTT
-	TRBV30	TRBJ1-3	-	CAWTPGNTIYF	TGTGCCTGGACCCCTGGAAACACCATATATTTT
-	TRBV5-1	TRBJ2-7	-	CASRRESYEQYF	TGCGCCAGCAGACGGGAATCCTACGAGCAGTACTTC
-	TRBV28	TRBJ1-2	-	CASSWGTDFNYGYTF	TGTGCCAGCAGTTGGGGGACCGACTTCAACTATGGCTACACCTTC
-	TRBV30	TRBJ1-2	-	CAWSQQGYGYTF	TGTGCCTGGAGTCAGCAGGGGTATGGCTACACCTTC
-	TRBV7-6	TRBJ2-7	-	CASSLGGTISGEQYF	TGTGCCAGCAGCTTAGGTGGGACAATATCGGGTGAGCAGTACTTC
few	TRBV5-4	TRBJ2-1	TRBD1	CASSLGQGSYNEQFF	TGTGCCAGCAGCTTGGGACAGGGGTCCTACAATGAGCAGTTCTTC
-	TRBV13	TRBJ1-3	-	CASSAVHFGNTIYF	TGTGCCAGCAGCGCGGTTCATTTTGGAAACACCATATATTTT
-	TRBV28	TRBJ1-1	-	CASKTGGIGEAFF	TGTGCCAGCAAGACCGGGGGGATAGGTGAAGCTTTCTTT
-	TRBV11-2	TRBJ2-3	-	CASSPSAADTQYF	TGTGCCAGCAGCCCCTCCGCGGCAGATACGCAGTATTTT
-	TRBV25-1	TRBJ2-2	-	CASLGPRTGELFF	TGTGCCAGCCTGGGCCCGCGGACCGGGGAGCTGTTTTTT
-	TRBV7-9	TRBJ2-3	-	CASSLWRAGTDTQYF	TGTGCCAGCAGCTTATGGCGGGCGGGCACAGATACGCAGTATTTT
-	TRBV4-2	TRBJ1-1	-	CASSPRTFQVNTEAFF	TGTGCCAGCAGCCCCCGAACCTTTCAGGTGAACACTGAAGCTTTCTTT
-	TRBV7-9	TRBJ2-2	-	CASTLPRTANTGELFF	TGTGCCAGCACCTTACCAAGGACAGCGAACACCGGGGAGCTGTTTTTT
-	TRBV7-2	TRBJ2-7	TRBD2	CASSPTLAGALEQYF	TGTGCCAGCAGCCCGACTCTAGCGGGAGCTCTCGAGCAGTACTTC
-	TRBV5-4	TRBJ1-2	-	CASSLAREVYGYTF	TGTGCCAGCAGCTTGGCCCGAGAGGTCTATGGCTACACCTTC
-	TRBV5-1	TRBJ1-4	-	CASSLGGRVGNEKLFF	TGCGCCAGCAGCTTGGGGGGCAGGGTCGGGAATGAAAAACTGTTTTTT
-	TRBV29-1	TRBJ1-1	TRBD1	CSVAGAGTGTEAFF	TGCAGCGTTGCCGGGGCCGGGACAGGGACTGAAGCTTTCTTT
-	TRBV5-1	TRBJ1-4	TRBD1	CASSLGQGKSTNEKLFF	TGCGCCAGCAGCTTGGGACAGGGGAAGTCAACTAATGAAAAACTGTTTTTT
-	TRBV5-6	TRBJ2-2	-	CASSLRVSGELFF	TGTGCCAGCAGCTTGCGGGTTTCCGGGGAGCTGTTTTTT
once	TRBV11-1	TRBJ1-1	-	CASSLRGIRNTEAFF	TGTGCCAGCAGCTTACGAGGGATCCGGAACACTGAAGCTTTCTTT
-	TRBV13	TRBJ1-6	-	CASIRRGWNSPLHF	TGTGCCAGCATACGTCGGGGATGGAATTCACCCCTCCACTTT
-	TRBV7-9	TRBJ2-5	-	CASSPASETQYF	TGTGCCAGCAGCCCGGCCTCAGAGACCCAGTACTTC
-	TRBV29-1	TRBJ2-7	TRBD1	CSVEGGTGVVYEQYF	TGCAGCGTTGAAGGTGGGACAGGGGTCGTCTACGAGCAGTACTTC
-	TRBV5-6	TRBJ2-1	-	CASSPPKVGPNEQFF	TGTGCCAGCAGCCCTCCTAAGGTGGGACCCAATGAGCAGTTCTTC